This T cell receptor beta chain is from a study of blood T cell repertoires in COVID-19. Study as a whole: Material from acute and convalescent COVID-19 was sourced from the United States, Italy and Spain.

As originally analysed: Amplification from reference gene primers served as the basis for estimated nucleated cell counts. Produced via immunoSEQ multiplex PCR; TCRdb's table is partial and in-frame only. The V and J calls and clone size are taken from that table; D and trimming were inferred from the DNA. Of 350,000 to 400,000 clones listed, 85% to 90% were seen once; the top ten hold 1.2%. CDR1 is SEHNR, CDR2 FQNEAQ, per germline (reference sequence). V shed 6 bases, J shed 6 bases, and the junction held 6 bases outside the gene matches. The CDR3 contains 15 residues. All enrollees were about 18 to 89 years old and from fewer than 25 US areas. Symptom resolution, clearance, or two negative PCRs marked the recovered donors of Cohort 3.

This receptor was identified in a woman younger than 30 who had recovered from COVID-19. The chain recombines TRBV7-9 with TRBJ1-6; 9 positions agree with TRBD1. The sequencing sample was made of PBMCs or T cells enriched from blood (not recorded which). CDR3 coding DNA: TGTGCCAGCAGTTTGGGGACAGGGCGTAATTCACCCCTCCACTTT. This gives the protein CASSLGTGRNSPLHF.